This T cell receptor beta chain was captured by sequencing in a study of blood T cells in healthy people across ages. The CDR3 is 14 residues long. CDR1 DFQATT and CDR2 SNEGSKA come from the germline V gene (reference sequence). Worth noting for this clonotype: What it binds is not known. The junction departs from germline at one end; a sequencing error may be responsible.

Combining a sample-barcoded 5' primer with a J-beta primer mix, a second PCR ran for roughly 7 to 12 cycles. TCRdb processed the 5' RACE reads anew with MiXCR; each CDR3 protein has one entry. This sample carries about 1 million distinct CDR3 sequences, under 55% of them seen once, and the ten largest clones take approximately 19%. Overall study findings and caveats: Whereas aged donors had fewer naive CD4+ cells, long-lived donors had more of them and higher diversity.

The sequence was collected from a woman aged 55 to 70 in good health. The chain carries TRBV20-1 and TRBJ2-7; D is tentatively TRBD1 or TRBD2 (7 bases each). The sample consisted of blood. The CDR3 DNA is TGCAGTGCCCAGGGGGGGGCGGGTTCGGGCGAGCAGTACTTT. Translating it yields CSAQGGAGSGEQYF.